The next 30 T cell receptor beta chains were all read from a single sample in a study of long-term antiretroviral therapy in people with HIV. Survey-level resolution applied to immunoSEQ assay v3.0. The table came from immunoSEQ multiplex PCR; TCRdb's copy has only in-frame clones and leaves some out. The table includes 20,000 to 25,000 clones, around 87% detected once. Here the sequenced sample was unsorted PBMCs, taken approximately 2.5 years after starting antiretroviral therapy. Every receptor here comes from a woman in her fifties or sixties with HIV.

This clone was detected a few times. J is TRBJ2-7 and V is TRBV6-1, with unresolved D. Germline V gene sequence: CDR1 MNHNS, CDR2 SASEGT. The length of the CDR3 is 12 residues. Between the trimmed V and J ends, which lost 5 bases and 4 bases, there was a span of 9 bases. CDR3 in amino acids: CASSSLRYEQYF. The CDR3, as DNA: TGTGCCAGCAGTTCGCTGCGTTACGAGCAGTACTTC.

The chain combines TRBV19 with TRBJ1-1; D gene uncertain. Germline-derived CDR1 and CDR2 are LNHDA and SQIVND (reference sequence). V gave up 3 bases and J gave up 7 bases, with 21 bases separating them. The CDR3 spans 16 residues. The CDR3 DNA reads TGTGCCAGTAGTATTGCGTCGGCTACCACCCAACTTGAAGCTTTCTTT. Translated: CASSIASATTQLEAFF.

As for this clone: Sequence at one end of the junction differs from germline and may be a read error. The chain has TRBV5-1 and TRBJ2-7, with 12 bases aligning to TRBD2. This CDR3 is 13 amino acids long. The germline gives CDR1 SGHRS, CDR2 YFSETQ. The CDR3 spells CASSLARTSGIYF. The CDR3 region has the DNA TGCGCCAGCAGCTTGGCCCGGACTAGCGGGATTTATTTC.

V is TRBV7-2 and J is TRBJ1-5, with 9 nucleotides matching TRBD1. This CDR3 is 15 amino acids long. The ends lost 5 bases at V and 4 bases at J; junction bases unmatched: 6. Germline values: CDR1 SGHTA, CDR2 FQGNSA. The CDR3 loop is CASSTGTGTNQPQHF. In nucleotides, the CDR3 is TGTGCCAGCAGCACAGGGACAGGGACGAATCAGCCCCAGCATTTT.

V and J are TRBV9 and TRBJ2-5; no firm D call. CDR3 length: 12 residues. Germline values: CDR1 SGDLS, CDR2 YYNGEE. V was cut by 5 bases and J by 5 bases, with 10 bases left in between. The CDR3 DNA follows: TGTGCCAGCAGTGCCGGATCGGAGACCCAGTACTTC. Translation gives CASSAGSETQYF.

This clone was seen more than once but under ten times. The chain employs TRBV7-2 and TRBJ1-4; D call uncertain. The CDR3 is 13 amino acids. The V and J ends lost 6 bases and 6 bases respectively, with 11 bases between them. The germline gives CDR1 SGHTA, CDR2 FQGNSA. CDR3 sequence (DNA): TGTGCCAGCAGGGATTTCATGGATGAAAAACTGTTTTTT. Translated, it gives CASRDFMDEKLFF.

The chain employs TRBV5-6 and TRBJ2-1, with 12 bases fitting TRBD2. J gave up 0 bases and V 0 bases, and 7 bases lay outside the gene matches. The germline gives CDR1 SGHDT, CDR2 YYEEEE. The CDR3 totals 19 residues. The CDR3 is CASSLDRTSGKSSYNEQFF. The DNA of the CDR3 is TGTGCCAGCAGCTTGGATAGGACTAGCGGGAAGAGCTCCTACAATGAGCAGTTCTTC.

The CDR3 region is CASSQNPDRAPAFF. Written as DNA, the CDR3 is TGTGCCAGCAGCCAGAATCCTGACAGGGCCCCAGCTTTCTTT. The chain uses TRBV4-2 and TRBJ1-1, with 7 bases that match TRBD1. Germline assignment: CDR1 LGHNA and CDR2 YNFKEQ. The CDR3 length is 14 residues. Losses at the gene ends were 3 bases for V and 10 bases for J; bases not matched to a gene: 11.

The chain joins TRBV11-2 to TRBJ2-5, with D maybe TRBD2 (5 bases). Between the trimmed V and J ends, which lost 2 bases and 2 bases, there was a span of 18 bases. Germline CDR1 is SGHAT and CDR2 is FQNNGV. The CDR3 has 17 amino acids. The CDR3 DNA is TGTGCCAGCAGCTTATTCCCCACCGTCCGGGGACAAGAGACCCAGTACTTC. Protein sequence: CASSLFPTVRGQETQYF.

The J gene is TRBJ1-5, the V gene TRBV30; possible D gene TRBD1, 6 bases. There are 14 residues in the CDR3. V lost 5 bases to trimming and J lost 1 base, with 12 bases between them. Germline-derived CDR1 and CDR2 are GTSNPN and SVGIG (reference sequence). The CDR3 nucleotides read TGTGCCTGGGATACAGGGATGAGCAATCAGCCCCAGCATTTT. It translates to CAWDTGMSNQPQHF. The full variable domain, in which reference TRBV30 and TRBJ1-5 provide the parts outside the CDR3, is SQTIHQWPATLVQPVGSPLSLECTVEGTSNPNLYWYRQAAGRGLQLLFYSVGIGQISSEVPQNLSASRPQDRQFILSSKKLLLSDSGFYLCAWDTGMSNQPQHFGDGTRLSIL.

The chain recombines TRBV7-9 with TRBJ2-3; 8 positions match TRBD2. The V and J ends lost 5 bases and 2 bases, in that order; junction bases with no gene match: 12. Germline loops: CDR1 SEHNR, CDR2 FQNEAQ (reference sequence). The CDR3 length is 17 residues. This CDR3 reads CASSPRRAGVNTDTQYF. DNA of the CDR3: TGTGCCAGCAGCCCTCGCCGAGCGGGAGTGAACACAGATACGCAGTATTTT. Supplemented by reference TRBV7-9 and TRBJ2-3, the full variable domain reads DTGVSQNPRHKITKRGQNVTFRCDPISEHNRLYWYRQTLGQGPEFLTYFQNEAQLEKSRLLSDRFSAERPKGSFSTLEIQRTEQGDSAMYLCASSPRRAGVNTDTQYFGPGTRLTVL.

V gene TRBV5-4 combines with J gene TRBJ2-1; no clear D. The germline V gene has CDR1 SGHNT and CDR2 YYREEE (reference sequence). The V end lost 0 bases, the J end lost 5 bases, and 6 bases lay between the germline ends. The CDR3 consists of 13 residues. CDR3 in DNA: TGTGCCAGCAGCTTGGGTAGAAACAATGAGCAGTTCTTC. As protein: CASSLGRNNEQFF.

J is TRBJ2-1 and V is TRBV27, with 11 positions matching TRBD2. The V gene end was trimmed by 6 bases and the J gene end by 4 bases; junction bases not matched to a gene: 2. The CDR3 totals 14 residues. Germline V gives CDR1 MNHEY, CDR2 SMNVEV (reference sequence). CDR3 residues: CASSRLAGYNEQFF. The CDR3 DNA reads as TGTGCCAGCAGCCGACTAGCGGGGTACAATGAGCAGTTCTTC.

J is TRBJ2-2 and V is TRBV4-1; TRBD2 matches 8 bases. Germline CDR1 MGHRA, CDR2 YSYEKL. The CDR3 runs 15 residues. J lost 5 bases, V lost 1 base, and 3 bases had no gene match. In DNA, the CDR3 is TGCGCCAGCAGCCAAGGGACTAGCAGGACCGGGGAGCTGTTTTTT. It specifies CASSQGTSRTGELFF.

The sample holds a few counts of this clone. The chain combines TRBV15 with TRBJ2-3; 8 bases match TRBD2. CDR3 length: 14 residues. Trimming took 1 base from V and 11 from J; bases not matched to a gene: 8. Germline CDR1 LNHNV, CDR2 YYDKDF (reference sequence). The CDR3 DNA is TGTGCCACCAGCAGAGCGGAGCGGGAGCATGAGCAGTATTTT. Residues: CATSRAEREHEQYF.

This chain joins TRBV7-7 and TRBJ2-7; 7 nucleotides agree with TRBD2. CDR3 length: 13 amino acids. Unmatched junction bases numbered 7, after V lost 5 bases and J lost 6 bases. Germline CDR1 and CDR2: SSHAT and FNYEAQ (reference sequence). The CDR3 is CASSPDGGSEQYF. CDR3 sequence (DNA): TGTGCCAGCAGCCCCGACGGGGGGAGCGAGCAGTACTTC.

This clone was seen a single time. The V and J genes are TRBV2 and TRBJ2-7, with D uncertain. The CDR3 is 12 residues long. V was cut by 8 bases and J by 5 bases, with 13 bases left in between. CDR1 is SNHLY and CDR2 is FYNNEI in the germline V gene. Here the CDR3 DNA reads TGTGCCAGCTTCGGAAGTTGGGACGAGCAGTACTTC. Translating gives CASFGSWDEQYF.

The rearrangement links TRBV6-1 to TRBJ1-1; D remains ambiguous. Germline assignment: CDR1 MNHNS and CDR2 SASEGT. Trimming took off 6 bases at V and 0 bases at J, with 11 bases between the two ends. The CDR3 consists of 14 residues. CDR3 bases: TGTGCCAGCAGACCTATGGATATGAACACTGAAGCTTTCTTT. Residues: CASRPMDMNTEAFF.

For the CDR3, the DNA is TGTGCCAGCGGTCCGGGATGGGAGCCCCAGCATTTT. Its translation: CASGPGWEPQHF. The genes are TRBV28 and TRBJ1-5; D call uncertain. Looked up from germline, CDR1 is MDHEN and CDR2 is SYDVKM. CDR3 length equals 12 residues. V was clipped by 8 bases and J by 8 bases, with 13 bases between them.

This chain links TRBV6-6 with TRBJ2-2; 7 nucleotides match TRBD1. The V gene's germline CDR1 is MNHNY and CDR2 SVGAGI (reference sequence). This CDR3 is 15 amino acids long. The J segment lost 5 bases and the V segment lost 6 bases, leaving 9 bases of the junction unmatched. CDR3 amino acids: CASSDRVRGTGELFF. The CDR3 region has the DNA TGTGCCAGCAGCGACAGGGTGCGAGGGACCGGGGAGCTGTTTTTT.

The CDR3 DNA reads TGTGCCAGCTCACCACCGGCCGGCCCCTATGGCTACACCTTC. Amino acids: CASSPPAGPYGYTF. The rearrangement uses TRBV18 and TRBJ1-2; D is unresolved. Germline values: CDR1 KGHSH, CDR2 LQKENI. Trimming removed 0 bases from V and 4 bases from J, with 9 bases in between. There are 14 residues in the CDR3. The full variable domain, completed using reference TRBV18 and TRBJ1-2, is NAGVMQNPRHLVRRRGQEARLRCSPMKGHSHVYWYRQLPEEGLKFMVYLQKENIIDESGMPKERFSAEFPKEGPSILRIQQVVRGDSAAYFCASSPPAGPYGYTFGSGTRLTVV.

The chain employs TRBV6-1 and TRBJ2-7, with D perhaps matching TRBD1 or TRBD2 (7 bases each). Germline lookup yields CDR1 MNHNS and CDR2 SASEGT. The CDR3 has 13 residues. The V end was cut by 6 bases, the J end by 5 bases, with 14 bases between. The CDR3 here is CASSRQGGNEQYF. CDR3 nucleotide sequence: TGTGCCAGCAGCCGACAGGGAGGGAACGAGCAGTACTTC.

This sequence joins TRBV29-1 and TRBJ2-3, with TRBD2 as a possible D gene (6 bases). V was cut by 2 bases and J by 4 bases, with 13 bases left in between. The CDR3 contains 14 residues. Per the germline V gene, CDR1 is SQVTM and CDR2 is ANQGSEA. Written as DNA, the CDR3 is TGCAGCGTTGAATCGGAGGGAGAAGCAGATACGCAGTATTTT. Amino acids: CSVESEGEADTQYF.

V gene TRBV10-3 combines with J gene TRBJ2-7; D not certain. Trimming removed 6 bases from V and 4 bases from J, with 10 bases in between. Germline CDR1 reads ENHRY; CDR2 reads SYGVKD. The CDR3 consists of 12 residues. This chain's CDR3 is CAISNEIYEQYF. The DNA of the CDR3 is TGTGCCATCAGCAACGAAATTTACGAGCAGTACTTC.

The J gene is TRBJ1-4, the V gene TRBV19; D uncertain. The germline CDR1 and CDR2 sequences are LNHDA and SQIVND (reference sequence). V dropped 3 bases and J dropped 8 bases, with 10 bases sitting between them. The CDR3 contains 13 residues. CDR3 residues: CASSIFYGEKLFF. Written as DNA, the CDR3 is TGTGCCAGTAGTATCTTCTACGGAGAAAAACTGTTTTTT.

The chain employs TRBV28 and TRBJ2-7, with D perhaps matching TRBD2 (5 bases). The CDR3 is 14 amino acids. V dropped 7 bases and J dropped 4 bases, with 17 bases sitting between them. The germline gives CDR1 MDHEN, CDR2 SYDVKM. CDR3 protein: CASTGPPRAYEQYF. The CDR3 region has the DNA TGTGCCAGCACCGGGCCCCCGAGGGCTTACGAGCAGTACTTC.

V is TRBV7-9 and J is TRBJ2-7; 10 bases agree with TRBD2. V shed 5 bases, J shed 3 bases, and the junction held 4 bases outside the gene matches. Germline values: CDR1 SEHNR, CDR2 FQNEAQ (reference sequence). The CDR3 has 14 amino acids. The CDR3 sequence: CASSPGLASYEQYF. The CDR3, as DNA: TGTGCCAGCAGCCCGGGACTAGCGAGCTACGAGCAGTACTTC.

The chain recombines TRBV7-9 with TRBJ2-1; D is unresolved. Germline V gene lookup returns CDR1 SEHNR and CDR2 FQNEAQ (reference sequence). The CDR3 runs 15 residues. V gave up 2 bases and J gave up 9 bases, with 17 bases separating them. The CDR3, as DNA: TGTGCCAGCAGCTTAAACCTTCCAGTTTGGCGTGAGCAGTTCTTC. This gives the protein CASSLNLPVWREQFF.

The V gene is TRBV6-6, the J gene TRBJ2-2; D might be TRBD1 or TRBD2, each matching 5 bases. Germline-derived CDR1 and CDR2 are MNHNY and SVGAGI (reference sequence). The germline V and J ends were trimmed by 7 bases and 1 base, with 16 bases remaining between them. CDR3 length: 16 residues. For the CDR3, the DNA is TGTGCCAGCATAGAGCCGGGAAGGGGGAACACCGGGGAGCTGTTTTTT. Amino acid sequence: CASIEPGRGNTGELFF.

The chain is built from TRBV28 and TRBJ2-5, with D perhaps matching TRBD2 (6 bases). Germline V gene sequence: CDR1 MDHEN, CDR2 SYDVKM. Trimming removed 2 bases from V and 5 bases from J, with 15 bases in between. The CDR3 sequence is 15 residues long. CDR3 region: CASSLVGSPSETQYF. The CDR3 nucleotides read TGTGCCAGCAGTTTAGTCGGGAGCCCAAGCGAGACCCAGTACTTC.